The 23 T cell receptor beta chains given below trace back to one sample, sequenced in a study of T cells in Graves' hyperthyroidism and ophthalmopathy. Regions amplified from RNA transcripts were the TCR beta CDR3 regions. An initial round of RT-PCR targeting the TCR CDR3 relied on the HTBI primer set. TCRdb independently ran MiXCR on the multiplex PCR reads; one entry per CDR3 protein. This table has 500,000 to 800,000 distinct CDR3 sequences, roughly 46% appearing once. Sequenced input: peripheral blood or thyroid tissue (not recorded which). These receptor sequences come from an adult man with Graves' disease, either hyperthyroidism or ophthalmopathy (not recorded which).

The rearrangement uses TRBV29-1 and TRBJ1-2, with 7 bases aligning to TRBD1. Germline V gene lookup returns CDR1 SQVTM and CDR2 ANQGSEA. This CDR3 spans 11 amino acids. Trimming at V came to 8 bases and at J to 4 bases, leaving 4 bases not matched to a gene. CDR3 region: CSTRDSYGYTF. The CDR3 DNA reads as TGCAGCACCCGGGACAGCTATGGCTACACCTTC. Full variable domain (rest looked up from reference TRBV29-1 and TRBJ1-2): SAVISQKPSRDICQRGTSLTIQCQVDSQVTMMFWYRQQPGQSLTLIATANQGSEATYESGFVIDKFPISRPNLTFSTLTVSNMSPEDSSIYLCSTRDSYGYTFGSGTRLTVV.

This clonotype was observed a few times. CDR3: CASNKGGSAEAFF. CDR3 bases: TGTGCCAGCAATAAAGGGGGGTCAGCTGAAGCTTTCTTT. The chain has TRBV12-3 or TRBV12-4 and TRBJ1-1; D perhaps matches TRBD1 (6 bases). Deletions cut 7 bases from V and 6 bases from J, with 15 bases between. CDR3 length equals 13 residues.

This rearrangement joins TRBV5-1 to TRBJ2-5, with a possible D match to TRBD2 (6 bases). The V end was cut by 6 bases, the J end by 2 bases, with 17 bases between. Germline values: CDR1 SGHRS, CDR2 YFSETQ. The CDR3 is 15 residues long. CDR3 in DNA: TGCGCCAGCACAACTAAGGGAGGCCTACAAGAGACCCAGTACTTC. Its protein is CASTTKGGLQETQYF.

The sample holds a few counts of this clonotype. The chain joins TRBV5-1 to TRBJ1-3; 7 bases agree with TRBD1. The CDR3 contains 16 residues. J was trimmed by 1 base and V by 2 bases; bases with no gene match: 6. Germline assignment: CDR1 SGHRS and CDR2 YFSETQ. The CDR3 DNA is TGCGCCAGCAGCTTCGGGACAGCGTTGTCTGGAAACACCATATATTTT. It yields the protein CASSFGTALSGNTIYF.

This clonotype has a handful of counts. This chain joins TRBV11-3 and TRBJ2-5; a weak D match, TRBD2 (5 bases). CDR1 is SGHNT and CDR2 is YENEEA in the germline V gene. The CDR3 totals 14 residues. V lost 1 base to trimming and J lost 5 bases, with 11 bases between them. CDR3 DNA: TGTGCCAGCAGCTTAGCTGCGGGTGCGGAGACCCAGTACTTC. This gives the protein CASSLAAGAETQYF.

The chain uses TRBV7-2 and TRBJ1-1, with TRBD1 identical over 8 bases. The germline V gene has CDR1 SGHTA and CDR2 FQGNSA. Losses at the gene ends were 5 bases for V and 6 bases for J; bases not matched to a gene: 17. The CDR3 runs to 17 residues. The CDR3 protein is CASSKVARTGMDSEAFF. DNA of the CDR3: TGTGCCAGCAGCAAAGTGGCCAGGACAGGGATGGATTCTGAAGCTTTCTTT.

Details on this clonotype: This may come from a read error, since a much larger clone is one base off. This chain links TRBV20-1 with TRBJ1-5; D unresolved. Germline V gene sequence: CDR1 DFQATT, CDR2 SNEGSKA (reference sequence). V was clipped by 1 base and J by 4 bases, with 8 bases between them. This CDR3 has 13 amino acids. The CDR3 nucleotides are TGCAGTGCTAGAGCACAGCAAAATCAGCCCCAGCATTTT. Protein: CSARAQQNQPQHF.

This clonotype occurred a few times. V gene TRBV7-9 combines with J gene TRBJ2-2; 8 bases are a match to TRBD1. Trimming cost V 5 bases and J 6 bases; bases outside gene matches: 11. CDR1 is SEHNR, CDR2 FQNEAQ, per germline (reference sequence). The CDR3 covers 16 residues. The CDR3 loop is CASSQGTRGPAGELFF. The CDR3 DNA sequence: TGTGCCAGCAGCCAAGGAACCAGGGGGCCGGCCGGGGAGCTGTTTTTT.

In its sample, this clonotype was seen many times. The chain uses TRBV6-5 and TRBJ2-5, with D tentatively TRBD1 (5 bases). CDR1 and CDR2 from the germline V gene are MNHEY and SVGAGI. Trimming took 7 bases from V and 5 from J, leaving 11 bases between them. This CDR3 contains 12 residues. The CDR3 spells CASMAGSETQYF. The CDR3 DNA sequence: TGTGCCAGCATGGCAGGGTCGGAGACCCAGTACTTC.

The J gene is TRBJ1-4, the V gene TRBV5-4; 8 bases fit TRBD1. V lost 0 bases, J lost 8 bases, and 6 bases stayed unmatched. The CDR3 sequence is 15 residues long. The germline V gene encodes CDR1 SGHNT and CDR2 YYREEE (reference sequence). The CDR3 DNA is TGTGCCAGCAGCTTGGGGACAGGGTACGGGGAAAAACTGTTTTTT. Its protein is CASSLGTGYGEKLFF.

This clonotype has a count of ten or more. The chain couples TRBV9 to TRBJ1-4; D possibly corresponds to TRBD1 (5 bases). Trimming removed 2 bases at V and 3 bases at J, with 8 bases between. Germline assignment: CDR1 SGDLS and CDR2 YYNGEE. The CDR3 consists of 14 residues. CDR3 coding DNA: TGTGCCAGCAGCGTCGGGACGGCTAATGAAAAACTGTTTTTT. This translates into CASSVGTANEKLFF.

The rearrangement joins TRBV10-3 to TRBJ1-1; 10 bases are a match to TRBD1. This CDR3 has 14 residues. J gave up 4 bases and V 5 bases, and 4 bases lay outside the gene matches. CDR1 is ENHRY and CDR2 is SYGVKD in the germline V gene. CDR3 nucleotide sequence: TGTGCCATCAGTAAGGACAGGGGGACCACTGAAGCTTTCTTT. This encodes CAISKDRGTTEAFF.

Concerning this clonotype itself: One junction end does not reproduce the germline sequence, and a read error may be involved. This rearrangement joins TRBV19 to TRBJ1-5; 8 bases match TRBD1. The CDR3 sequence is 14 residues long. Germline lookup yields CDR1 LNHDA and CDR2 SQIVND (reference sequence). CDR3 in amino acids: CAGSTGQGNQPQHF. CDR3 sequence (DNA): TGTGCCGGTAGTACAGGACAGGGTAATCAGCCCCAGCATTTT.

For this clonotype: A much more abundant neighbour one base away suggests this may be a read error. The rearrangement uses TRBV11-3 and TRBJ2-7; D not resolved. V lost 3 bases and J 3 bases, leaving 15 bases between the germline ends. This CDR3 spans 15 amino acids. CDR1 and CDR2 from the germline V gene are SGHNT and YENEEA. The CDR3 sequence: CASSFGPGPNYEQYF. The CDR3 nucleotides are TGTGCCAGCAGCTTCGGGCCCGGACCTAACTACGAGCAGTACTTC.

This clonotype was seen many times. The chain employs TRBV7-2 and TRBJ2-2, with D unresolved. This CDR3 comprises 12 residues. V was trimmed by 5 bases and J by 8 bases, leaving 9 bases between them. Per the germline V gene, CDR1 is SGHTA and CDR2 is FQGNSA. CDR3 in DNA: TGTGCCAGCAGCGCCCTTGCAGGGGAGCTGTTTTTT. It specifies CASSALAGELFF.

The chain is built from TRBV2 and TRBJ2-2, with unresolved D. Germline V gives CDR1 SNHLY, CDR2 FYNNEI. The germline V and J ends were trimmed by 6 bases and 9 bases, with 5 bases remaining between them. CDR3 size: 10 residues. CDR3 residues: CASSRRELFF. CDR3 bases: TGTGCCAGCAGCCGAAGGGAGCTGTTTTTT.

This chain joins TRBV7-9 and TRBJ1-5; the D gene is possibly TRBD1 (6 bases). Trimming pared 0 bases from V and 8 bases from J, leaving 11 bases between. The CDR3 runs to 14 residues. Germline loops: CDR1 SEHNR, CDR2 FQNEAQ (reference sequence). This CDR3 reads CASSLAGGGKPQHF. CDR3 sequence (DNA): TGTGCCAGCAGCTTAGCCGGGGGCGGGAAGCCCCAGCATTTT.

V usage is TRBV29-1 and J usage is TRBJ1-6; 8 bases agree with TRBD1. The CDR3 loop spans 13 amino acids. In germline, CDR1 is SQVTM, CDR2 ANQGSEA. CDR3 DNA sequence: TGCAACCGACGGACAGGGCTTAATTCACCCCTCCACTTT. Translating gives CNRRTGLNSPLHF.

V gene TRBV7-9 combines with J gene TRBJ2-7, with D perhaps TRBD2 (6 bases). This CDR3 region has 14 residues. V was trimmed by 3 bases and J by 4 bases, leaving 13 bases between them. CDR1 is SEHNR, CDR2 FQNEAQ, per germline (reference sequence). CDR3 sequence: CASSLREDYYEQYF. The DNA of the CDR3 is TGTGCCAGCAGCTTGAGGGAGGACTATTACGAGCAGTACTTC. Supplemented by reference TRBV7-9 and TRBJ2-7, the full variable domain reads DTGVSQNPRHKITKRGQNVTFRCDPISEHNRLYWYRQTLGQGPEFLTYFQNEAQLEKSRLLSDRFSAERPKGSFSTLEIQRTEQGDSAMYLCASSLREDYYEQYFGPGTRLTVT.

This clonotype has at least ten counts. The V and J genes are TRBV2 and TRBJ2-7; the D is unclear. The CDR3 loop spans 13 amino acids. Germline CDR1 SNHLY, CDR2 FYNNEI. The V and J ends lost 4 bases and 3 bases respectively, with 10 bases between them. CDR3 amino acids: CASSVVKGYEQYF. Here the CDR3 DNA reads TGTGCCAGCAGTGTGGTCAAGGGCTACGAGCAGTACTTC.

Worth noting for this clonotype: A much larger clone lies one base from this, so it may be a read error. The CDR3 DNA is TGTGCCAGCAGTCCGGACAGGGTTTATGGCTGCACCTTC. This codes for CASSPDRVYGCTF. The chain employs TRBV12-3 or TRBV12-4 and TRBJ1-2; 8 nucleotides agree with TRBD1. The CDR3 has 13 residues.

CDR3 bases: TGTGCCAGCAGCCAATCGGGCGACTATGGCTACACCTTC. Encoded protein: CASSQSGDYGYTF. The rearrangement uses TRBV16 and TRBJ1-2; D is unclear. The CDR3 has 13 amino acids. Germline CDR1 KGHSY, CDR2 FQNENV. With 0 bases removed from V and 3 bases from J, the gap between germline ends came to 5 bases.

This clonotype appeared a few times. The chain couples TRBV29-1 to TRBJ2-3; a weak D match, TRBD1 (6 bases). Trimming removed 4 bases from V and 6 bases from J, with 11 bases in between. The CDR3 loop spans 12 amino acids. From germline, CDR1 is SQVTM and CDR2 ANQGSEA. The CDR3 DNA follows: TGCAGCGTTGTCAGGGGCAGCGATACGCAGTATTTT. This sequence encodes CSVVRGSDTQYF.